This T cell receptor (beta chain) was found in a study of blood T cell repertoires in COVID-19. Study details: From the United States, Italy and Spain came samples of acute and convalescent COVID-19. Sources were T cells, B-cell-depleted T cells, or PBMCs; the material itself was cDNA or gDNA.

Per the authors' pipeline: Nucleated cell counts were estimated from reference gene primer amplification. The method was immunoSEQ multiplex PCR; TCRdb's version includes in-frame clones alone and lacks a portion of them. V, J and clone size derive from that table, while D and trimming were established from the DNA sequence. The table lists some 30,000 clones, roughly 90% of them singletons. CDR1 and CDR2 (germline): SGHDT, YYEEEE. V lost 0 bases and J lost 4; bases outside the gene matches: 9. This CDR3 has 17 residues. The receptor was isolated from a human donor in a cohort sampled during active COVID-19. Sequenced: peripheral blood. The V gene is TRBV5-6, the J gene TRBJ2-4, with 8 bases identical to TRBD2. The CDR3 sequence is CASSLGMRGARKNIQYF. CDR3 bases: TGTGCCAGCAGCTTGGGGATGCGGGGGGCGCGAAAAAACATTCAGTACTTC. The whole variable domain, remainder taken from reference TRBV5-6 and TRBJ2-4, is DAGVTQSPTHLIKTRGQQVTLRCSPKSGHDTVSWYQQALGQGPQFIFQYYEEEERQRGNFPDRFSGHQFPNYSSELNVNALLLGDSALYLCASSLGMRGARKNIQYFGAGTRLSVL.